This entry lists 6 T cell receptor beta chains sequenced from one sample in a study of breast tumors, draining lymph nodes, adjacent tissues. Samples came from axillary lymph nodes draining the breast cancer. TCRdb analysed the multiplex PCR reads with MiXCR anew, one entry per CDR3 protein. The table includes under 300,000 distinct CDR3 sequences, nearly 35% detected once. Material: axillary lymph node tissue. Receptor source: a female donor with breast cancer. Some clones in this sample may be carry-over from other donors' samples.

The rearrangement joins TRBV7-2 to TRBJ1-5; no clear D. The germline V and J ends were trimmed by 5 bases and 2 bases, with 16 bases remaining between them. Per the germline V gene, CDR1 is SGHTA and CDR2 is FQGNSA. This CDR3 has 16 residues. In nucleotides, the CDR3 is TGTGCCAGCAGCGCCGGCAGGAGGCAGGGCAATCAGCCCCAGCATTTT. It codes for CASSAGRRQGNQPQHF.

This clonotype was counted many times. The chain carries TRBV10-3 and TRBJ2-3, with D perhaps matching TRBD2 (5 bases). Trimming removed 2 bases from V and 0 bases from J, with 12 bases in between. The CDR3 is made up of 16 amino acids. Germline CDR1 reads ENHRY; CDR2 reads SYGVKD. The CDR3 region has the DNA TGTGCCATCAGTGAGCCGGGGAGAAGCAGCACAGATACGCAGTATTTT. Amino acids: CAISEPGRSSTDTQYF.

The chain employs TRBV11-2 and TRBJ1-2; D is unclear. Germline V gene lookup returns CDR1 SGHAT and CDR2 FQNNGV. The CDR3 length is 13 residues. V shed 0 bases and J shed 6 bases, with 8 bases lying between them. The CDR3 is CASSLEASNGYTF. The CDR3 DNA sequence: TGTGCCAGCAGCTTAGAGGCCTCGAATGGCTACACCTTC.

At least ten counts were recorded for this clonotype. The V and J genes are TRBV4-1 and TRBJ1-3; possibly TRBD1 for D (5 bases). The germline V gene encodes CDR1 MGHRA and CDR2 YSYEKL. The V gene lost 3 bases and the J gene lost 4 bases, with 13 bases spanning the gap. The CDR3 has 15 amino acids. Here the CDR3 reads CASSQFGGSGNTIYF. The CDR3 coding sequence is TGCGCCAGCAGCCAGTTCGGGGGATCCGGAAACACCATATATTTT.

Turning to this clonotype: This may stem from a read error, because a much larger clone lies one nucleotide away. The chain has TRBV5-1 and TRBJ2-3; perhaps TRBD1 as D (6 bases). Looked up from germline, CDR1 is SGHRS and CDR2 is YFSETQ. The CDR3 is made up of 15 amino acids. CDR3 amino acids: CAITAVGASTDMQYF. CDR3 nucleotide sequence: TGCGCCATCACGGCCGTGGGGGCTAGCACAGATATGCAGTATTTT. The full variable domain, in which reference TRBV5-1 and TRBJ2-3 provide the parts outside the CDR3, is KAGVTQTPRYLIKTRGQQVTLSCSPISGHRSVSWYQQTPGQGLQFLFEYFSETQRNKGNFPGRFSGRQFSNSRSEMNVSTLELGDSALYLCAITAVGASTDMQYFGPGTRLTVL.

This clonotype came up once. The rearrangement links TRBV24-1 to TRBJ2-5, with 9 bases fitting TRBD2. Unmatched junction bases numbered 6, after V lost 0 bases and J lost 2 bases. Germline V gives CDR1 KGHDR, CDR2 SFDVKD. The CDR3 runs 17 residues. Written as DNA, the CDR3 is TGTGCCACCAGTGATTTGCCGACTAGCGGAATACAAGAGACCCAGTACTTC. Its protein product is CATSDLPTSGIQETQYF.